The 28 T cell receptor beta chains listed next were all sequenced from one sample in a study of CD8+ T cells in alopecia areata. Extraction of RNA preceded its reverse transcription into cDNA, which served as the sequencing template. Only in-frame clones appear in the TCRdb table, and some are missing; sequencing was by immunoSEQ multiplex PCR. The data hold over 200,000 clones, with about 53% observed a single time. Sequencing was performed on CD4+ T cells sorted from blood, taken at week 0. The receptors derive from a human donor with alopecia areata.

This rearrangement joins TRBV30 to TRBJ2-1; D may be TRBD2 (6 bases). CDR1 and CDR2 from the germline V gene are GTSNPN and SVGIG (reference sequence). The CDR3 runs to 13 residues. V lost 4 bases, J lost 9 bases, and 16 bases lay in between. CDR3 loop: CAWTYETGSEQFF. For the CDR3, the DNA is TGTGCCTGGACCTACGAAACCGGGAGTGAGCAGTTCTTC.

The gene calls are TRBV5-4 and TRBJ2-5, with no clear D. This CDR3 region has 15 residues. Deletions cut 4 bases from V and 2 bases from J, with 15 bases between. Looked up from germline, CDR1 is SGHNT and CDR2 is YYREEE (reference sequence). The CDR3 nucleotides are TGTGCCAGCAGCCCCCAGACCGGCAGGCAAGAGACCCAGTACTTC. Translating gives CASSPQTGRQETQYF.

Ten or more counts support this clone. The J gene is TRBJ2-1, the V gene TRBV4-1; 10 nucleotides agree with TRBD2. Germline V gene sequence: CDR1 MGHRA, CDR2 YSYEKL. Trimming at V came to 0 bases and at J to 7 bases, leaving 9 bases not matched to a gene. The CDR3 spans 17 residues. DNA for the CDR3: TGCGCCAGCAGCCAAGAAGGGACTAGCGTAGGGTGGAATGAGCAGTTCTTC. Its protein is CASSQEGTSVGWNEQFF.

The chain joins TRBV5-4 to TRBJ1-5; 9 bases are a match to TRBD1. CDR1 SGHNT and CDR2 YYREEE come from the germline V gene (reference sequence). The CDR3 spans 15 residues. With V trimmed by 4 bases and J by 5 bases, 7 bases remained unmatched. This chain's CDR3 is CASSSDRGSHQPQHF. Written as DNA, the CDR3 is TGTGCCAGCAGCAGCGACAGGGGGTCCCATCAGCCCCAGCATTTT. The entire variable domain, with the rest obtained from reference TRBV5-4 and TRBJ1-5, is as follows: ETGVTQSPTHLIKTRGQQVTLRCSSQSGHNTVSWYQQALGQGPQFIFQYYREEENGRGNFPPRFSGLQFPNYSSELNVNALELDDSALYLCASSSDRGSHQPQHFGDGTRLSIL.

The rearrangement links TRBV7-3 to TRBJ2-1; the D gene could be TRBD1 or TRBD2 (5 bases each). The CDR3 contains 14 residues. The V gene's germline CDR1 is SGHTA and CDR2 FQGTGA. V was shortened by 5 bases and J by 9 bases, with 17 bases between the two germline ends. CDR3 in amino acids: CASSGPRDDGEQFF. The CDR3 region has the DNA TGTGCCAGCAGCGGGCCCCGGGACGATGGTGAGCAGTTCTTC.

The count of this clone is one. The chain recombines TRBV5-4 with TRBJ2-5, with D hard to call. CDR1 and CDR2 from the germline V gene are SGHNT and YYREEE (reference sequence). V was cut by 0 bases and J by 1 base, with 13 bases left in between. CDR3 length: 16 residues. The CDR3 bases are TGTGCCAGCAGCTTGGCCATCTCTAGTCCCCAAGAGACCCAGTACTTC. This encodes CASSLAISSPQETQYF.

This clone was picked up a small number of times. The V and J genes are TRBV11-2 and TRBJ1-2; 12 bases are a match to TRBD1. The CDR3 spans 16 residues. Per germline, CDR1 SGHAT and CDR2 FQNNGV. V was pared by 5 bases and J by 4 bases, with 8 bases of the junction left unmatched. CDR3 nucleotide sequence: TGTGCCAGCAGCCCGGGACAGGGGGCGCAGGGCTATGGCTACACCTTC. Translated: CASSPGQGAQGYGYTF.

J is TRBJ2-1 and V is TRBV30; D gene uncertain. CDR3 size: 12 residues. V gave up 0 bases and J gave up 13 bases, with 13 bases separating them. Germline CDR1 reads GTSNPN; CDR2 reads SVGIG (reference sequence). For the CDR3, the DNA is TGTGCCTGGAGTGTAGAGAGCGTCAAACAGTTCTTC. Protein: CAWSVESVKQFF.

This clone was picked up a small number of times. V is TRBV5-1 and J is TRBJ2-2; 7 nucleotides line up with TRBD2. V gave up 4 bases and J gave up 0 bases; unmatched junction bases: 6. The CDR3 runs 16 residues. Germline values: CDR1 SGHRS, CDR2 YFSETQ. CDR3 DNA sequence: TGCGCCAGCAGCACCGGGACTACCTCGAACACCGGGGAGCTGTTTTTT. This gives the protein CASSTGTTSNTGELFF.

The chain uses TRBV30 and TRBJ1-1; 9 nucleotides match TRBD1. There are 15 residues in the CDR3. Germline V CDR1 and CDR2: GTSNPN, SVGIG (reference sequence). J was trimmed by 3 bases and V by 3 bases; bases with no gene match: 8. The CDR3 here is CAWRGEDRGYTEAFF. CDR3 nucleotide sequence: TGTGCCTGGAGAGGAGAGGACAGGGGATACACTGAAGCTTTCTTT.

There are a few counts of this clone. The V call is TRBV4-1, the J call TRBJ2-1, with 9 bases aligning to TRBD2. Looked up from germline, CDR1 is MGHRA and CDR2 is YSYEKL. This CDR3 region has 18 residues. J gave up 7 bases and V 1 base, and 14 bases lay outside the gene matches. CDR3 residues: CASSQGRLAAGGLNEQFF. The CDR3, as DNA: TGCGCCAGCAGCCAAGGACGGTTAGCAGCGGGAGGATTGAATGAGCAGTTCTTC.

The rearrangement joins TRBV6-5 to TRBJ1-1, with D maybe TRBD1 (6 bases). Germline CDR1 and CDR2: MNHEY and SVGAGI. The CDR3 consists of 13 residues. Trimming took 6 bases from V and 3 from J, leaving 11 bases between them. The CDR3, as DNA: TGTGCCAGCAGAAGGGGGGCATACACTGAAGCTTTCTTT. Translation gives CASRRGAYTEAFF.

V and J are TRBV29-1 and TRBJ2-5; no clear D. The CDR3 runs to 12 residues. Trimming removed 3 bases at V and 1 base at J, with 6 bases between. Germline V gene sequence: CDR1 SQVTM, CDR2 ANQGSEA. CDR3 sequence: CSVEAVQETQYF. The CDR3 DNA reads TGCAGCGTTGAGGCGGTCCAAGAGACCCAGTACTTC.

The CDR3 nucleotides read TGCAGCGTTGAACACGGAACAACCTCCTTCTCTGGAAACACCATATATTTT. Its protein is CSVEHGTTSFSGNTIYF. J is TRBJ1-3 and V is TRBV29-1, with D unresolved. CDR1 SQVTM and CDR2 ANQGSEA come from the germline V gene. This CDR3 comprises 17 residues. Trimming removed 2 bases at V and 0 bases at J, with 17 bases between.

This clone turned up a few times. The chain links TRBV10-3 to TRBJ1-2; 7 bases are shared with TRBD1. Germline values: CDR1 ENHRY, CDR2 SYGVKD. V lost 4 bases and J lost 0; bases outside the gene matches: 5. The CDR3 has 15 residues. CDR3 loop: CAISAAQGANYGYTF. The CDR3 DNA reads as TGTGCCATCAGTGCAGCGCAGGGGGCTAACTATGGCTACACCTTC.

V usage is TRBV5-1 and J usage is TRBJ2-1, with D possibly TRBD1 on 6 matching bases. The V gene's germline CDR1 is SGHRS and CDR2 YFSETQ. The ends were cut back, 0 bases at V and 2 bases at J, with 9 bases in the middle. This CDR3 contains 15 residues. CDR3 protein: CASSLDGGAYNEQFF. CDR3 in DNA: TGCGCCAGCAGCTTGGATGGGGGCGCCTACAATGAGCAGTTCTTC.

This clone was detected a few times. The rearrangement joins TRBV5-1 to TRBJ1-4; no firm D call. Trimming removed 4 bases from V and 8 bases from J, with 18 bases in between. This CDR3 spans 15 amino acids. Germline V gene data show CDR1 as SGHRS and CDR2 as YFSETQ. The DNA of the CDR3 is TGCGCCAGCAGCCCGGTAGGACTCAAGAGCGAAAAACTGTTTTTT. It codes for CASSPVGLKSEKLFF. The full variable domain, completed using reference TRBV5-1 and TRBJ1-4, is KAGVTQTPRYLIKTRGQQVTLSCSPISGHRSVSWYQQTPGQGLQFLFEYFSETQRNKGNFPGRFSGRQFSNSRSEMNVSTLELGDSALYLCASSPVGLKSEKLFFGSGTQLSVL.

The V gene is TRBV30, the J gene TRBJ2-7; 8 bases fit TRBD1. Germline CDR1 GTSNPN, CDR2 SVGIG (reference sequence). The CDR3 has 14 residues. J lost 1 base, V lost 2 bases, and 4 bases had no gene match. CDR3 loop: CAWSSRTGSYEQYF. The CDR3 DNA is TGTGCCTGGAGTTCCAGGACAGGGTCCTACGAGCAGTACTTC.

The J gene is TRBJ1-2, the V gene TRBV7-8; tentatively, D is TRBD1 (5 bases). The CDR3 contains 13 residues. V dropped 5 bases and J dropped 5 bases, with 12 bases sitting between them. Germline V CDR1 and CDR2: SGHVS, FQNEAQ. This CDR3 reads CASSGRDPYGYTF. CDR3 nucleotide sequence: TGTGCCAGCAGCGGCCGGGACCCATATGGCTACACCTTC.

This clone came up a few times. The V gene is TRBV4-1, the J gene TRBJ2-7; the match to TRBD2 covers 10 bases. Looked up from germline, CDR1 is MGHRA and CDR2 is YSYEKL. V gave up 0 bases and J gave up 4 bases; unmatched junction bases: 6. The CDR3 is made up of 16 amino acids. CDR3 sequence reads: CASSQDWLAGVYEQYF. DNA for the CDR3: TGCGCCAGCAGCCAAGATTGGCTAGCGGGAGTTTACGAGCAGTACTTC.

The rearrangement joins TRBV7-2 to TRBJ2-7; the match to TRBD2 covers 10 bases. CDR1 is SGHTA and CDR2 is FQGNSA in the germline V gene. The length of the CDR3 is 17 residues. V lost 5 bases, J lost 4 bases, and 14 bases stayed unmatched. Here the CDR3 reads CASSRGSAGGPVYEQYF. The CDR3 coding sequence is TGTGCCAGCAGCCGTGGGTCAGCGGGAGGGCCAGTATACGAGCAGTACTTC.

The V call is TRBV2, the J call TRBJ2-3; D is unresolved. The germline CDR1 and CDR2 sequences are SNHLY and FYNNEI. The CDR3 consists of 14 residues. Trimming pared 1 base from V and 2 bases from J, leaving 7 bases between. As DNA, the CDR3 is TGTGCCAGCAGTGAAGACAGCAACACAGATACGCAGTATTTT. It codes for CASSEDSNTDTQYF.

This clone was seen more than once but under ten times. CDR3 nucleotides: TGCGCCAGCAGCTTTCCTAGCGGGAGATTGACAGATACGCAGTATTTT. Residues: CASSFPSGRLTDTQYF. This chain uses TRBV5-1 with TRBJ2-3, with 10 bases fitting TRBD2. This CDR3 region has 16 residues. From germline, CDR1 is SGHRS and CDR2 YFSETQ. Trimming removed 2 bases from V and 3 bases from J; junction bases left unmatched: 6.

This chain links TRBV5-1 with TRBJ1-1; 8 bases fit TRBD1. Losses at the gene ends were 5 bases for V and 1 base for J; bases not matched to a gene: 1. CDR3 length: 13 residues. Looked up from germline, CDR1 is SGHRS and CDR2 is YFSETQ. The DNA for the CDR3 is TGCGCCAGCAGGGACAGGGAGAACACTGAAGCTTTCTTT. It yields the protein CASRDRENTEAFF.

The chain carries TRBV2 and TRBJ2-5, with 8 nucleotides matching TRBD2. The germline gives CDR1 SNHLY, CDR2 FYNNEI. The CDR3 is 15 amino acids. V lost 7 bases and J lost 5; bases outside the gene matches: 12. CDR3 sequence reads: CASNLLGLAAETQYF. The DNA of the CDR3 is TGTGCCAGCAACCTGCTAGGACTAGCTGCTGAGACCCAGTACTTC.

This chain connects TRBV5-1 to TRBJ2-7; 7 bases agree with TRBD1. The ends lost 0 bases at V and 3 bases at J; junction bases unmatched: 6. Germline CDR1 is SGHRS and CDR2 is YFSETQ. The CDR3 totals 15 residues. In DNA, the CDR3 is TGCGCCAGCAGCTTGGGAGGCAGGGGGTACTACGAGCAGTACTTC. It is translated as CASSLGGRGYYEQYF.

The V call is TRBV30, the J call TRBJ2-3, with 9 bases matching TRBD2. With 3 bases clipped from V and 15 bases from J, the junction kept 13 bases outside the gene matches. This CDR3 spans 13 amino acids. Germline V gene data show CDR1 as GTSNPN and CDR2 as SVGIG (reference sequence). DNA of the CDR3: TGTGCCTGGAGGCTCGCGGGAGGGCCGGGTCTCTATTTT. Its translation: CAWRLAGGPGLYF.

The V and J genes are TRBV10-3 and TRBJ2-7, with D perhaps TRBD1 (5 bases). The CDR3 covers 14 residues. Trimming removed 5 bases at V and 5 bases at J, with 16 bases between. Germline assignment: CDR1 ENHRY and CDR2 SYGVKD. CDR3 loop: CAISTGHSSDEQYF. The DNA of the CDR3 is TGTGCCATCAGTACTGGACACTCCTCGGACGAGCAGTACTTC.